This T cell receptor (beta chain) emerged from a study of cytomegalovirus exposure and HLA in healthy donors. Overall study context: Sequencing of 180 million or so T cells in an earlier analysis found 90 million to 120 million unique TCR beta sequences.

With 60 Vbeta and 13 Jbeta primers, the PCR was carried out. Sequencing was performed with immunoSEQ multiplex PCR; in TCRdb, only in-frame clones are kept and a portion is missing. This repertoire shows over 120,000 clones, approximately 80% found once; its top ten account for about 1.4%. Findings of the study overall: Productive rates of about 90% or about 30% were seen for most TCR beta V segments in an earlier analysis. An apparent linkage of common viral pathogens to several of the most significant clusters emerged in a later analysis.

Turning to this clone: The antigen remains unidentified.

The sequenced sample was PBMCs. The sequence came from a man aged 30-40 years in good health and CMV-seropositive.

The CDR3 is CASSPTGSVYEQYF. As DNA, the CDR3 is TGTGCCAGCAGTCCTACAGGGTCGGTCTACGAGCAGTACTTC. J is TRBJ2-7 and V is TRBV28; perhaps TRBD1 as D (6 bases). Trimming removed 5 bases at V and 3 bases at J, with 14 bases between. The CDR3 is 14 amino acids. Germline lookup yields CDR1 MDHEN and CDR2 SYDVKM.